This T cell receptor beta chain was sequenced for a study of blood T cell repertoires in COVID-19. Study context: The study drew acute and convalescent COVID-19 samples from the United States, Italy and Spain.

Authors' methods: Quantification of nucleated cells was approximated via reference gene primer amplification. Profiling relied on immunoSEQ multiplex PCR, and the TCRdb table lists in-frame clones only, not all of them. V and J calls and clone size follow that table, whereas D and trimming were derived from the DNA. The profile shows about 210,000 clones, 80% of them singletons. To note about this clone: An end of the junction does not agree with germline; a read error may underlie this.

Germline assignment: CDR1 MNHEY and CDR2 SVGAGI. The CDR3 has 11 residues. Cohort placement rested on clinical history that participants reported themselves. The V gene is TRBV6-5, the J gene TRBJ2-7; 9 positions match TRBD1. The sequencing sample was made of PBMCs or T cells enriched from blood (not recorded which). This clonotype was sampled from a man aged 30-40 years with acute COVID-19. The CDR3 DNA reads TGTGCCAGCACCCGGACAGGGGAATCCTCCTTC. Residues: CASTRTGESSF.